The clone carrying this T cell receptor beta chain occurred many times. Its antigen is still unknown. This sample was taken from a study of identical twins. Study-level points and caveats: Weaker excess twin sharing was seen among beta out-of-frame sequences.

This CDR3 spans 15 amino acids. The germline V and J ends were trimmed by 0 bases and 0 bases, with 8 bases remaining between them. Per the germline V gene, CDR1 is SGDLS and CDR2 is YYNGEE. Template switching introduced a universal primer site, and the cDNA bore unique molecular identifiers. TCRdb called the 5' RACE reads again in MiXCR, with one record for every CDR3 protein. The sample yields 200,000 to 250,000 distinct CDR3 sequences, 7% to 8.5% seen once. These data were likewise used in another study, on yellow fever vaccine responses in identical twins.

The sequence came from a woman aged 18-30 years in good health. This chain joins TRBV9 and TRBJ2-3; no clear D gene. The sample was CD8+ T cells sorted from blood. CDR3 DNA sequence: TGTGCCAGCAGCGTAGCAGGATGGAGCACAGATACGCAGTATTTT. It codes for CASSVAGWSTDTQYF.